This TCR beta chain is drawn from a study of cytomegalovirus exposure and HLA in healthy donors. Findings and limits, study-wide: Reports state that TCR beta sequences accurately predicted most subjects' HLA-A and HLA-B alleles. Highly shared sequence variants in one cluster were likely a sequencing artifact.

PCR used 60 Vbeta primers and 13 Jbeta primers. Produced via immunoSEQ multiplex PCR; TCRdb's table is partial and in-frame only. The sample consists of roughly 200,000 clones, over 60% of them appearing once. The CDR3 has 14 amino acids. In germline, CDR1 is MNHNS, CDR2 SASEGT. On this clone itself: Its antigen is not known. Compared with germline, one end of the junction differs, possibly owing to a read error.

The sample consisted of PBMCs. This TCR was recovered from a man in his forties in good health and CMV-seronegative. This chain joins TRBV6-1 and TRBJ1-1, with D perhaps matching TRBD1 (6 bases). The CDR3 nucleotides are TGTGCCAGCAGTTTCTCCCGGGACAACACTAAAGCTTTCTTT. This translates into CASSFSRDNTKAFF.